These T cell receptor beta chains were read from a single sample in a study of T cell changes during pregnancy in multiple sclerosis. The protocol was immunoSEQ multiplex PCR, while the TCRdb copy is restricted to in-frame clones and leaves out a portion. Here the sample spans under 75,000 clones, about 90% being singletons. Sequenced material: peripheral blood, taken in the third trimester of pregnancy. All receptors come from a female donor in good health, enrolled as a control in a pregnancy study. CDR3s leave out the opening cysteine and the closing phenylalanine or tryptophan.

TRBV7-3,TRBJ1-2,ASSLGREGGLFGYT
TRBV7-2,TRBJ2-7,ASSLAAGGLEQY
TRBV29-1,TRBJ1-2,SVEDRTVYGYT
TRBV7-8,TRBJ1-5,ASSSTTGSGVSNQPQH
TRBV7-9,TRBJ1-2,ASSLRGHGYT
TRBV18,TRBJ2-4,ASSPPGQGYNIQY
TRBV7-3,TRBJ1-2,ASSDRTGGKGGYT
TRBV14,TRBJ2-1,ASSQDEGWRDSSYNEQF
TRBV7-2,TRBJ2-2,ASSSLLGGDTGELF
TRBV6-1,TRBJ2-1,ASRTNRGYEQF
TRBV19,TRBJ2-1,ASSPTGLAGGRNEQF
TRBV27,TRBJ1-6,ATRLGRGYNSPLH
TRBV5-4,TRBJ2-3,ASSPISGRANTDTQY
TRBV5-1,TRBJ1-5,ASSLDHAGDQPQH
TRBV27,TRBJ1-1,ASSLRNTGGEAF
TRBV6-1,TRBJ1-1,ASSESGGNENTEAF
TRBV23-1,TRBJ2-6,ASATLWAGAYGANVLT
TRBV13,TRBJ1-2,ASSYGTAFIYGYT
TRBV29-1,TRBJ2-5,SVPDRVGTETQY
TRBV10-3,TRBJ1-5,AISESDRGYSNQPQH
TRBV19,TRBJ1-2,ASSIGTGVNYGYT
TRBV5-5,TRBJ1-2,ASSSGTGEYGYT
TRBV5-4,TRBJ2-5,ASSLLAGDQETQY
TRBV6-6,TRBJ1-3,ASSYLPQFSGNTIY
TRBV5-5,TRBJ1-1,ASSRTGGATEAF
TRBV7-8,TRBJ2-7,ASSSGQGGYEQY
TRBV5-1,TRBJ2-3,ASSLDSGRADTQY
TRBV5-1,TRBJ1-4,ASSDDRGPREKLF
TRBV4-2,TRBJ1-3,ASSLLPYREISGNTIY
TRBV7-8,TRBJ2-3,ASSLAFGTGGEDTQY
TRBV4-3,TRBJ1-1,ASSLIGGTEAF
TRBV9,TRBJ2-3,ASSATPDRPPGDTQY